These T cell receptor beta chains were read from a single sample in a study of T cell responses to AZD1222 COVID-19 vaccine. TCRdb keeps only in-frame clones here, not all; method: immunoSEQ multiplex PCR. The table records approximately 100,000 clones, roughly nine tenths of them present only once. Material: peripheral blood, obtained on day 0 of AZD1222 vaccination. Receptors were obtained from an adult in good health. CDR3s include the opening cysteine and the closing phenylalanine or tryptophan. Each record gives: V gene, clone size, D gene, J gene, CDR3 DNA, CDR3 protein. D genes are given only for firm matches. Clone size is stated in some rows and not others, as once, few, many or a class when expanded.

>TRBV7-3|-|-|TRBJ2-3
TGTGCCAGCAGGAAAATGGGGGGAGATACGCAGTATTTT
CASRKMGGDTQYF
>TRBV25-1|-|-|TRBJ1-2
TGTGCCAGCAGTGAAGTGGAGTTTAACTATGGCTACACCTTC
CASSEVEFNYGYTF
>TRBV9|-|-|TRBJ2-1
TGTGCCAGCAGCGTAGCTGCCAATGAGCAGTTCTTC
CASSVAANEQFF
>TRBV9|-|-|TRBJ1-2
TGTGCCAGCAGCGTAGGGGCCCCTGGTGGTGGCTACACCTTC
CASSVGAPGGGYTF
>TRBV4-1|-|TRBD1|TRBJ1-3
TGCGCCAGCAGCCGTGGGACAGCCGACTCTGGAAACACCATATATTTT
CASSRGTADSGNTIYF
>TRBV21-1|-|-|TRBJ2-3
TGTGCCAGCAGCAAACAGACTAGCGGGGTATGCACAGATACGCAGTATTTT
CASSKQTSGVCTDTQYF
>TRBV9|-|TRBD1|TRBJ1-2
TGTGCCAGCAGCCCACAGGGGGCTAACTATGGCTACACCTTC
CASSPQGANYGYTF
>TRBV10-3|-|-|TRBJ1-1
TGTGCCATCATGGGGAACACTGAAGCTTTCTTT
CAIMGNTEAFF
>TRBV3-1/TRBV3-2|-|TRBD1|TRBJ1-5
TGTGCCAGCAGCCAAAGGTCAGGGGGCGCAACCCAGCATTTT
CASSQRSGGATQHF
>TRBV18|few|-|TRBJ2-5
TGTGCCAGCTCACCTTCCCGAGGTGCAAGCGAGACCCAGTACTTC
CASSPSRGASETQYF
>TRBV24-1|-|-|TRBJ2-1
TGTGCCACCAGTGATTCGACGCCTAAGAATGAGCAGTTCTTC
CATSDSTPKNEQFF
>TRBV6-2/TRBV6-3|-|TRBD1|TRBJ1-5
TGTGCCAGCAGTTACCTGAGAGGACAGGTCGGTCAGCCCCAGCATTTT
CASSYLRGQVGQPQHF
>TRBV6-5|-|TRBD1|TRBJ2-7
TGTGCCAGCAGATTCGGGGACAGGGTCTCCGCCGAGCAGTACTTC
CASRFGDRVSAEQYF
>TRBV12-5|once|TRBD1|TRBJ2-7
TGTGCTAGTGGTTTTATACCCCGGGACAGGCACCTTTTGGGGCACTACGAGCAGTACTTC
CASGFIPRDRHLLGHYEQYF
>TRBV11-3|-|TRBD2|TRBJ2-7
TGTGCCAGCAGCTTAGATTCTAGCGGCTCCTACGAGCAGTACTTC
CASSLDSSGSYEQYF
>TRBV28|-|-|TRBJ2-7
TGTGCCAGCAGTTTTGGAGGACACGAGCAGTACTTC
CASSFGGHEQYF
>TRBV11-2|-|-|TRBJ1-2
TGTGCCAGCAGCTTATCGCAGGGGAGCAACTATGGCTACACCTTC
CASSLSQGSNYGYTF
>TRBV4-2|-|-|TRBJ1-5
TGTGCCAGCAGCCAAGAGATGGGTCAGCCCCAGCATTTT
CASSQEMGQPQHF
>TRBV28|-|-|TRBJ1-1
TGTCAAGCGGGGGACACTGAAGCTTTCTTT
CQAGDTEAFF
>TRBV27|-|-|TRBJ2-7
TGTGCCAGCAGTACACGCAGGATGGGGCAGTACTTC
CASSTRRMGQYF
>TRBV10-3|-|TRBD1|TRBJ1-4
TGTGCCATCAGCTTGACAGGGGAAGGCGAAAAACTGTTTTTT
CAISLTGEGEKLFF
>TRBV5-6|once|-|TRBJ1-5
TGTGCCAGCAGCTTGGTGGATCAGCCCCAGCATTTT
CASSLVDQPQHF
>TRBV4-2|-|TRBD2|TRBJ2-3
TGTGCCAGCAGCCAAGGGATCTCAGGACTAGCCACCACAGATACGCAGTATTTT
CASSQGISGLATTDTQYF
>TRBV5-1|-|-|TRBJ1-5
TGCGCCAGCAGCCTGGGGGTACAGGGTTTTAATCAGCCCCAGCATTTT
CASSLGVQGFNQPQHF
>TRBV4-3|-|TRBD2|TRBJ2-7
TGCGCCAGCAGCCAAGGTACAGCGGGGAGCTCCTACGAGCAGTACTTC
CASSQGTAGSSYEQYF
>TRBV27|-|TRBD1|TRBJ1-1
TGTGCCAGCGGAAATTTCATCGGGACAGGGGGCCTTTACAGCACTGAAGCTTTCTTT
CASGNFIGTGGLYSTEAFF
>TRBV27|-|TRBD2|TRBJ2-4
TGTGCCAGCAGTTTACCGATACTAGCGGACACCGGATATGCCAAAAACATTCAGTACTTC
CASSLPILADTGYAKNIQYF
>TRBV19|-|-|TRBJ1-5
TGTGCCAGTAGGTTAGGTGGCAATCAGCCCCAGCATTTT
CASRLGGNQPQHF
>TRBV14|-|-|TRBJ2-1
TGTGCCAGCAGCCAAGTTCAGGGCAGCTCCTACAATGAGCAGTTCTTC
CASSQVQGSSYNEQFF
>TRBV27|-|-|TRBJ1-1
TGTGCCAGCAGTTTAGAGGGTTTACCGAACACTGAAGCTTTCTTT
CASSLEGLPNTEAFF
>TRBV6-5|-|-|TRBJ1-5
TGTGCCAGCAGTCACGGCGGGGGCAGCAATCAGCCCCAGCATTTT
CASSHGGGSNQPQHF
>TRBV7-8|few|-|TRBJ2-7
TGTGCCAGCAGCCCCCAGGACAGAGGATACGAGCAGTACTTC
CASSPQDRGYEQYF
>TRBV25-1|-|TRBD1|TRBJ2-2
TGTGCCAGCCGTCCATCGGACAGGGTGAGCACCGGGGAGCTGTTTTTT
CASRPSDRVSTGELFF
>TRBV19|-|-|TRBJ2-3
TGTGCCAGTAGTGGGGGCGGGGGCACAGATACGCAGTATTTT
CASSGGGGTDTQYF
>TRBV9|-|-|TRBJ1-3
TGTGCCAGCAGCGTAATCGGGGGGTCTGGAAACACCATATATTTT
CASSVIGGSGNTIYF
>TRBV5-5|-|-|TRBJ2-6
TGTGCCAGCAGCGGTGCTGATGGCGGCTCTTCTGGGGCCAACGTCCTGACTTTC
CASSGADGGSSGANVLTF
>TRBV5-8|-|-|TRBJ2-6
TGTGCCAGCAGCTTGTGGGGACGGGGGGCCAACGTCCTGACTTTC
CASSLWGRGANVLTF
>TRBV27|-|-|TRBJ1-6
TGTGCCAGCAGTTTCCGGTTTGGTTACAGTCTCTCCTATAATTCACCCCTCCACTTT
CASSFRFGYSLSYNSPLHF
>TRBV7-8|-|-|TRBJ1-4
TGTGCCAGCAGCTCCACCGCCTCGACCGGGGCCATGGGGGAAAAACTGTTTTTT
CASSSTASTGAMGEKLFF
>TRBV28|-|TRBD1|TRBJ2-3
TGTGCCAGCAGTGGACAGGGGGCGGGTTTGAGAGATACGCAGTATTTT
CASSGQGAGLRDTQYF
>TRBV19|-|-|TRBJ1-6
TGTGCCAGTAGTGTACAGGAGGATAATTCACCCCTCCACTTT
CASSVQEDNSPLHF
>TRBV6-5|-|-|TRBJ2-3
TGTGCCAGCAACAGTCCTAGCACAGATACGCAGTATTTT
CASNSPSTDTQYF
>TRBV5-1|-|-|TRBJ1-1
TGCGCCAGCAGCCGTCAGGGGACAACACTGAACACTGAAGCTTTCTTT
CASSRQGTTLNTEAFF
>TRBV20-1|-|-|TRBJ1-5
TGCAGTGCTAGTTCCCAGGGATATAGCAATCAGCCCCAGCATTTT
CSASSQGYSNQPQHF
>TRBV19|-|TRBD2|TRBJ2-2
TGTGCCAGTAGTGCTCCGGGACTACCCTACACCGGGGAGCTGTTTTTT
CASSAPGLPYTGELFF
>TRBV9|once|-|TRBJ1-6
TGTGCCAGCAGCGTCGGGGGTTCACCCCTCCACTTT
CASSVGGSPLHF
>TRBV29-1|-|TRBD1|TRBJ2-6
TGCAGCGTTGGAGCAGGGGGCAGGACAGGGGCCAACGTCCTGACTTTC
CSVGAGGRTGANVLTF
>TRBV5-1|-|-|TRBJ2-1
TGCGCCAGCAGCTTGGCCTCAGGGGGGGCCTACAATGAGCAGTTCTTC
CASSLASGGAYNEQFF
>TRBV27|-|-|TRBJ1-4
TGTGCCAGCCGACCCGGGGGGCATGAAAAACTGTTTTTT
CASRPGGHEKLFF
>TRBV18|-|-|TRBJ1-1
TGTGCCAGCTCACCAAGGAGTCCGGACGGGAACACTGAAGCTTTCTTT
CASSPRSPDGNTEAFF